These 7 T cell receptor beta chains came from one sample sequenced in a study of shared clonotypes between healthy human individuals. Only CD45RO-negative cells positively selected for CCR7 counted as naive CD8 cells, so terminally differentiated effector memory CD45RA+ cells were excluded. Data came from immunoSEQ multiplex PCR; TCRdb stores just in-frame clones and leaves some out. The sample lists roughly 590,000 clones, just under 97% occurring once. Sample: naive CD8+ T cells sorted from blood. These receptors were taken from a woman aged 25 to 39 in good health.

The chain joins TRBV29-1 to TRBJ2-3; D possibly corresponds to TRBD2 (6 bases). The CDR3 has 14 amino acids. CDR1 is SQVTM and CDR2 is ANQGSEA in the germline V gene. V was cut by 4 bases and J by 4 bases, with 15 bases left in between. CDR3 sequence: CSVVPDPSADTQYF. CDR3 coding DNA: TGCAGCGTTGTACCGGACCCTAGCGCAGATACGCAGTATTTT.

CDR3 in DNA: TGTGCCAGCAGCTTAAGTATTAGCAATCAGCCCCAGCATTTT. Encoded protein: CASSLSISNQPQHF. The chain carries TRBV13 and TRBJ1-5; D is uncertain. The CDR3 is 14 residues long. V gave up 2 bases and J gave up 0 bases, with 5 bases separating them. Germline V gene data show CDR1 as PRHDT and CDR2 as FYEKMQ (reference sequence).

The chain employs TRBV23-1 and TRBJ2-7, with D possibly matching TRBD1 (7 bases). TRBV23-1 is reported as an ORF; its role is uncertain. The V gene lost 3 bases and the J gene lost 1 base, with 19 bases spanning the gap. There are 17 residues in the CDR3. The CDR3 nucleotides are TGCGCCAGCAGTCATCCAAGAGCAGGGGGGAAGTCCTACGAGCAGTACTTC. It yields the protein CASSHPRAGGKSYEQYF.

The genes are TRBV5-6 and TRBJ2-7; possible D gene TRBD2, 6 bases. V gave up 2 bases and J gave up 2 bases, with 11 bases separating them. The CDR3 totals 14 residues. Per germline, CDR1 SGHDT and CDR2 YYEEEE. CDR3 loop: CASSFAWGAYEQYF. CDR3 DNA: TGTGCCAGCAGCTTTGCCTGGGGGGCCTACGAGCAGTACTTC.

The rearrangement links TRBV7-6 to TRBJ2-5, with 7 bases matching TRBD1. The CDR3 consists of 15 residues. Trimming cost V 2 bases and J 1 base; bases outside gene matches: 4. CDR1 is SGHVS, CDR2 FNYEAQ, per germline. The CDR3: CASSLQRTGQETQYF. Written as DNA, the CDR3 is TGTGCCAGCAGCTTACAACGGACAGGCCAAGAGACCCAGTACTTC.

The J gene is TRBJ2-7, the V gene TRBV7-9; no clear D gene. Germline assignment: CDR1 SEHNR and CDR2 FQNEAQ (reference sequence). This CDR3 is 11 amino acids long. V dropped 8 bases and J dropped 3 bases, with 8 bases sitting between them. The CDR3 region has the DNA TGTGCCAGCCGGCGCCTCTACGAGCAGTACTTC. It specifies CASRRLYEQYF.

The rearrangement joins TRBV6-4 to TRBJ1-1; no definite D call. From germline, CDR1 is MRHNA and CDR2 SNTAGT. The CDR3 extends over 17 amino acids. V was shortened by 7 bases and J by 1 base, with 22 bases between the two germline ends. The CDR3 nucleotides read TGTGCCAGCACTCCGATTCATGGGTCTTCTCGGAACACTGAAGCTTTCTTT. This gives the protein CASTPIHGSSRNTEAFF.